This T cell receptor beta chain was retrieved from a study of T cell responses to AZD1222 COVID-19 vaccine. Study in general: Second-dose groups at about 4 or about 12 weeks were pooled.

Germline CDR1 LNHNV, CDR2 YYDKDF (reference sequence). The CDR3 consists of 15 residues. The V end was cut by 0 bases, the J end by 5 bases, with 14 bases between. Study-wide results and caveats: Spike regions recognized by vaccine-associated CD4 TCRs spanned the protein, led by 160-218 and 743-854.

Notes on this clone: Its target is not known.

The assay was immunoSEQ multiplex PCR, and TCRdb's table has in-frame clones only and misses some. Counted here are 84,000 or so clones, nearly 90% occurring once; the ten biggest clones make up approximately 1.4%. J is TRBJ2-7 and V is TRBV15; D gene unclear. This clonotype originated in an adult in good health. The sequencing used peripheral blood, collected on day 0 of AZD1222 vaccination. The CDR3 nucleotides are TGTGCCACCAGCAGAGATTTGGGTTTAATCGACGAGCAGTACTTC. The encoded protein is CATSRDLGLIDEQYF.